This record looks at one T cell receptor beta chain sequence and its context. How the authors handled the data: The authors estimated nucleated cell counts from reference gene primer amplification. TCRdb keeps only in-frame clones here, not all; method: immunoSEQ multiplex PCR. That table gives V, J and clone size, and the DNA gave D and trimming. This sample yields about 40,000 clones, of which 70% to 85% are seen a single time; about 2.8% belongs to the top ten. These data come from a study of blood T cell repertoires in COVID-19. About the research overall: Acute-phase and convalescent COVID-19 samples originated in the United States, Italy and Spain.

The germline V gene has CDR1 SEHNR and CDR2 FQNEAQ (reference sequence). V lost 0 bases to trimming and J lost 2 bases; unmatched junction nucleotides: 4. The length of the CDR3 is 16 residues. V is TRBV7-9 and J is TRBJ1-2; 9 positions agree with TRBD1. The sample consisted of peripheral blood. This TCR came from a woman aged 55-70 years with acute or convalescent COVID-19. The CDR3 is CASSLAVTGGNYGYTF. DNA of the CDR3: TGTGCCAGCAGCTTAGCGGTGACAGGGGGAAACTATGGCTACACCTTC.